Below are 15 T cell receptor beta chains sequenced from a single sample in a study of blood T cell repertoires in COVID-19. Using immunoSEQ multiplex PCR, the repertoire was profiled, and TCRdb retains in-frame clones only, with some absent. The sample records fewer than 250,000 clones, roughly four fifths being singletons. Input material: peripheral blood. The receptors were sampled from a woman aged 70-85 years with acute or convalescent COVID-19.

The V gene is TRBV19, the J gene TRBJ2-1, with TRBD1 as a possible D gene (5 bases). This CDR3 is built from 13 residues. The germline V gene has CDR1 LNHDA and CDR2 SQIVND (reference sequence). V gave up 1 base and J gave up 10 bases, with 11 bases separating them. CDR3 DNA sequence: TGTGCCAGTAGTATAGCCGCCCCAGGGGAGCAGTTCTTC. It yields the protein CASSIAAPGEQFF. The full variable domain, rest sourced from reference TRBV19 and TRBJ2-1, is DGGITQSPKYLFRKEGQNVTLSCEQNLNHDAMYWYRQDPGQGLRLIYYSQIVNDFQKGDIAEGYSVSREKKESFPLTVTSAQKNPTAFYLCASSIAAPGEQFFGPGTRLTVL.

The chain uses TRBV6-2 or TRBV6-3 and TRBJ1-1; D is uncertain. The V and J ends lost 5 bases and 0 bases respectively, with 7 bases between them. CDR1 MNHEY and CDR2 SVGEGT come from the germline V gene. The CDR3 loop spans 13 amino acids. The CDR3 region has the DNA TGTGCCAGCAGTCAGGTAATGAACACTGAAGCTTTCTTT. Its protein is CASSQVMNTEAFF.

In nucleotides, the CDR3 is TGTGCCAGCAGTTTCCGGGGAGGGTATTCACCCCTCCACTTT. Residues: CASSFRGGYSPLHF. The V and J genes are TRBV28 and TRBJ1-6; D is uncertain. The CDR3 covers 14 residues. Germline V CDR1 and CDR2: MDHEN, SYDVKM. V was pared by 3 bases and J by 8 bases, with 11 bases between.

The CDR3 sequence is CASTNGASYGYTF. For the CDR3, the DNA is TGTGCCAGCACCAATGGGGCCTCCTATGGCTACACCTTC. J is TRBJ1-2 and V is TRBV7-2; maybe TRBD1 (5 bases). The germline V gene has CDR1 SGHTA and CDR2 FQGNSA. CDR3 length equals 13 residues. With 7 bases removed from V and 4 bases from J, the gap between germline ends came to 13 bases.

Concerning this clone: A much larger clone lies a single base off, so this may be a read error. The rearrangement links TRBV6-2 or TRBV6-3 to TRBJ1-2; 10 nucleotides agree with TRBD1. The germline CDR1 and CDR2 sequences are MNHEY and SVGEGT. The ends lost 6 bases at V and 4 bases at J; junction bases unmatched: 5. The CDR3 sequence is 14 residues long. In nucleotides, the CDR3 is TGTGCCAGCAGCCCCGGGACAGGGGCCTATGGCTACACCTTC. It encodes CASSPGTGAYGYTF.

This clone was recorded a few times. V usage is TRBV14 and J usage is TRBJ1-2, with D hard to call. Per germline, CDR1 SGHDN and CDR2 FVKESK. This CDR3 is built from 13 residues. Trimming pared 4 bases from V and 8 bases from J, leaving 14 bases between. CDR3 protein: CASSLGSMRGYTF. For the CDR3, the DNA is TGTGCCAGCAGCCTTGGATCCATGAGGGGCTACACCTTC.

The V call is TRBV10-2, the J call TRBJ1-2, with 8 nucleotides matching TRBD1. Looked up from germline, CDR1 is WSHSY and CDR2 is SAAADI. The CDR3 is 15 amino acids. V dropped 3 bases and J dropped 8; count of bases not matched to a gene: 11. The CDR3 loop is CASSESRQGAWGYTF. For the CDR3, the DNA is TGCGCCAGCAGTGAAAGTCGGCAGGGGGCATGGGGCTACACCTTC.

J is TRBJ1-1 and V is TRBV10-3; D unclear. Germline-derived CDR1 and CDR2 are ENHRY and SYGVKD. The CDR3 extends over 13 amino acids. The V gene lost 2 bases and the J gene lost 1 base, with 5 bases spanning the gap. The CDR3 is CAISELANTEAFF. CDR3 coding DNA: TGTGCCATCAGTGAGCTGGCGAACACTGAAGCTTTCTTT.

There are a few counts of this clone. The chain recombines TRBV6-1 with TRBJ1-4; D is perhaps TRBD1 (6 bases). The germline gives CDR1 MNHNS, CDR2 SASEGT. Trimming pared 1 base from V and 8 bases from J, leaving 14 bases between. The CDR3 runs to 15 residues. CDR3 sequence reads: CASSEGLRGGEKLFF. CDR3 nucleotide sequence: TGTGCCAGCAGTGAAGGACTGAGGGGGGGAGAAAAACTGTTTTTT.

This chain connects TRBV28 to TRBJ2-6; TRBD1 is a possible D gene (6 bases). Germline lookup yields CDR1 MDHEN and CDR2 SYDVKM. V lost 5 bases, J lost 3 bases, and 11 bases lay in between. CDR3 length equals 15 residues. The CDR3 DNA is TGTGCCAGCAGTCAAGGGGGTGTTGGGGCCAACGTCCTGACTTTC. Translation gives CASSQGGVGANVLTF.

The chain links TRBV11-1 to TRBJ1-2; 9 positions agree with TRBD1. V lost 4 bases, J lost 8 bases, and 11 bases stayed unmatched. The germline CDR1 and CDR2 sequences are SGHAT and FQDESV (reference sequence). This CDR3 has 15 residues. This CDR3 reads CASSSPDRGIGGYTF. CDR3 DNA: TGTGCCAGCAGCTCGCCGGACAGGGGAATTGGAGGCTACACCTTC.

The gene calls are TRBV10-1 and TRBJ2-5; 7 nucleotides agree with TRBD2. The V gene end was trimmed by 0 bases and the J gene end by 4 bases; junction bases not matched to a gene: 2. The V gene's germline CDR1 is WNHNN and CDR2 SYGVQD (reference sequence). The CDR3 has 14 amino acids. CDR3 protein: CASSESGEGETQYF. CDR3 bases: TGCGCCAGCAGTGAGTCAGGGGAGGGAGAGACCCAGTACTTC.

The chain employs TRBV19 and TRBJ2-3; D uncertain. Germline V gives CDR1 LNHDA, CDR2 SQIVND (reference sequence). CDR3 size: 12 residues. V lost 5 bases, J lost 0 bases, and 3 bases lay in between. This CDR3 is CASSPSTDTQYF. The CDR3 DNA reads as TGTGCCAGTAGTCCTAGCACAGATACGCAGTATTTT.

V usage is TRBV3-1 (or the pseudogene TRBV3-2) and J usage is TRBJ1-4; D remains ambiguous. This CDR3 comprises 13 residues. Per the germline V gene, CDR1 is LGHDT and CDR2 is YNNKEL (reference sequence). Trimming cost V 4 bases and J 10 bases, with 13 bases left between them. CDR3 region: CASSPRCSGKLFF. The DNA of the CDR3 is TGTGCCAGCAGCCCTAGGTGTAGCGGAAAACTGTTTTTT.

This chain links TRBV4-2 with TRBJ2-7, with 11 positions matching TRBD2. Germline CDR1 LGHNA, CDR2 YNFKEQ. V dropped 3 bases and J dropped 2; count of bases not matched to a gene: 6. The CDR3 has 16 residues. The chain's CDR3 is CASSQARLAGTYEQYF. Here the CDR3 DNA reads TGTGCCAGCAGCCAGGCCCGACTAGCGGGGACCTACGAGCAGTACTTC.